A single sample is the source of the 8 T cell receptor beta chains below, sequenced in a study of glioma-infiltrating T cells. The iRepertoire nested amplicon-rescue multiplex PCR amplified TCR alpha and beta CDR3s from RNA. TCRdb re-called the multiplex PCR reads through MiXCR, storing one row per CDR3 protein. Found here are approximately 400,000 distinct CDR3 sequences, roughly 41% of them singletons; the top ten hold about 12%. Sequenced input: glioma tissue, nonneoplastic brain tissue, or PBMCs (not recorded which). Every receptor here comes from a human donor with low-grade glioma or glioblastoma, undergoing nonglioma brain surgery, or in good health (not recorded which).

The chain couples TRBV4-2 to TRBJ1-1; no reliable D call. Trimming took 4 bases from V and 3 from J, leaving 18 bases between them. CDR3 size: 16 residues. CDR1 LGHNA and CDR2 YNFKEQ come from the germline V gene. The CDR3 DNA is TGTGCCAGCAGCCGCGAAGATCTCGGGCGGCACACTGAAGCTTTCTTT. The encoded protein is CASSREDLGRHTEAFF.

A remark on this clonotype: Since a much larger clone is just one base distant, this may be a read error. The gene calls are TRBV27 and TRBJ2-3; TRBD1 might be the D (5 bases). Per the germline V gene, CDR1 is MNHEY and CDR2 is SMNVEV (reference sequence). This CDR3 is built from 15 residues. CDR3 residues: CASSRSPSETDKQYF. The DNA for the CDR3 is TGTGCCAGCAGCCGATCCCCAAGTGAGACAGATAAGCAGTATTTT.

This clonotype was observed many times. This chain uses TRBV20-1 with TRBJ1-1; 12 positions match TRBD1. The CDR3 is 14 residues long. The junction had 2 bases not matched to a gene; V was cut back by 0 bases and J by 6 bases. The germline V gene encodes CDR1 DFQATT and CDR2 SNEGSKA (reference sequence). The CDR3 sequence is CSAREGQGAAEAFF. In DNA, the CDR3 is TGCAGTGCTAGAGAGGGACAGGGGGCTGCTGAAGCTTTCTTT.

The chain carries TRBV27 and TRBJ2-1, with D perhaps matching TRBD1 or TRBD2 (5 bases each). This CDR3 is built from 17 residues. Trimming shortened V by 1 base and J by 10 bases, and 23 bases separated the two germline ends. The germline CDR1 and CDR2 sequences are MNHEY and SMNVEV (reference sequence). CDR3 region: CASSLLAGPRGPREQFF. CDR3 bases: TGTGCCAGCAGTTTATTGGCCGGGCCGAGGGGCCCTCGAGAGCAGTTCTTC.

Ten or more counts support this clonotype. The rearrangement joins TRBV27 to TRBJ2-2; 11 bases are a match to TRBD2. V gave up 6 bases and J gave up 4 bases; unmatched junction bases: 4. This CDR3 is built from 15 residues. Looked up from germline, CDR1 is MNHEY and CDR2 is SMNVEV (reference sequence). In DNA form, the CDR3 reads TGTGCCAGCAGCCCCGGACTAGCGGGCACCGGGGAGCTGTTTTTT. Its protein product is CASSPGLAGTGELFF.

The V gene is TRBV20-1, the J gene TRBJ1-2, with D unclear. The length of the CDR3 is 14 residues. With 6 bases removed from V and 7 bases from J, the gap between germline ends came to 21 bases. In germline, CDR1 is DFQATT, CDR2 SNEGSKA (reference sequence). Here the CDR3 DNA reads TGCAGTGCCCGGGGAACAGCATCGACGGGTGGCTACACCTTC. Protein sequence: CSARGTASTGGYTF.

CDR3 sequence reads: CASSLGRTNQPQHF. Written as DNA, the CDR3 is TGTGCCAGCTCGCTGGGACGGACGAATCAGCCCCAGCATTTT. The gene calls are TRBV18 and TRBJ1-5, with D possibly TRBD1 on 5 matching bases. V gave up 6 bases and J gave up 4 bases, with 13 bases separating them. The germline CDR1 and CDR2 sequences are KGHSH and LQKENI. The CDR3 covers 14 residues.

This clonotype was recorded a few times. The chain employs TRBV28 and TRBJ2-1; 10 bases fit TRBD2. The V and J ends lost 1 base and 4 bases, in that order; junction bases with no gene match: 13. This CDR3 is built from 19 residues. Germline CDR1 and CDR2: MDHEN and SYDVKM. The CDR3 nucleotides are TGTGCCAGCAGTTTATTGGTTATCTTGGGGACTAGCGATTACAATGAGCAGTTCTTC. It translates to CASSLLVILGTSDYNEQFF.